The 29 T cell receptor beta chains below all came from one sample that was sequenced in a study of identical twins. A single record per CDR3 protein comes from TCRdb applying MiXCR to the 5' RACE reads. Among 1.5 million to 2 million distinct CDR3 sequences, less than 35% were seen once, and the ten largest hold 0.27%. Specimen: cord blood. Every receptor here comes from a newborn girl in good health.

The J gene is TRBJ2-4, the V gene TRBV20-1; 10 nucleotides match TRBD2. The J call may be in error: the DNA end matches TRBJ2-7 better. Per germline, CDR1 DFQATT and CDR2 SNEGSKA (reference sequence). The CDR3 runs 14 residues. CDR3 DNA: TGCAGTGCTGGTAGCGGGAGGCTCTCCTACGAGCAGTACTTC. Amino acids: CSAGSGRLSYEQYF.

V is TRBV18 and J is TRBJ2-4; tentatively, D is TRBD1 (6 bases). The J call is doubtful: the DNA matches TRBJ2-7 better. CDR3 length equals 14 residues. Germline lookup yields CDR1 KGHSH and CDR2 LQKENI. The CDR3 protein is CASSRGQLIYEQYF. In nucleotides, the CDR3 is TGTGCCAGCTCGAGAGGACAGTTAATCTACGAGCAGTACTTC.

This clonotype was found a few times. The rearrangement links TRBV10-3 to TRBJ1-1, with D possibly being TRBD1 (5 bases). The germline CDR1 and CDR2 sequences are ENHRY and SYGVKD. This CDR3 has 16 amino acids. V was shortened by 3 bases and J by 2 bases, with 16 bases between the two germline ends. The CDR3 region has the DNA TGTGCCATCAGTGACAGGGCTACCTTTTCAAACACTGAAGCTTTCTTT. Translated: CAISDRATFSNTEAFF.

This clonotype has at least ten counts. The chain joins TRBV9 to TRBJ2-4; 10 bases are a match to TRBD1. With V trimmed by 3 bases and J by 4 bases, 1 base remained unmatched. Germline V gives CDR1 SGDLS, CDR2 YYNGEE. The CDR3 has 14 residues. The DNA for the CDR3 is TGTGCCAGCAGCGAGGGACAGGGGAAAAACATTCAGTACTTC. The encoded protein is CASSEGQGKNIQYF.

Note on this clonotype: An end of the junction does not agree with germline; a read error may underlie this. The chain is built from TRBV28 and TRBJ1-1; D is unresolved. CDR3 length: 14 residues. Germline assignment: CDR1 MDHEN and CDR2 SYDVKM. The CDR3 DNA reads TGTGCCAGCAGTTTATTTGGGGTGAAAACTGAAGCTTTCTTT. It is translated as CASSLFGVKTEAFF.

The V and J genes are TRBV5-1 and TRBJ2-1; 11 bases are shared with TRBD2. CDR1 is SGHRS, CDR2 YFSETQ, per germline. The length of the CDR3 is 14 residues. The V gene end was trimmed by 8 bases and the J gene end by 8 bases; junction bases not matched to a gene: 9. The CDR3 nucleotides read TGCGCCAGTTCCCGGACTAGCGGGCCCCATGAGCAGTTCTTC. Translating gives CASSRTSGPHEQFF.

Regarding this clonotype: One junction end disagrees with the germline gene, perhaps due to a read error. The rearrangement links TRBV15 to TRBJ2-7; D call uncertain. The CDR3 length is 15 residues. CDR1 and CDR2 (germline): LNHNV, YYDKDF (reference sequence). CDR3 coding DNA: TGTGCCGCCAGCCGATCAGCAGGAGATTCAAACGAGCAGTACTTC. Amino acid sequence: CAASRSAGDSNEQYF.

This chain uses TRBV7-9 with TRBJ2-5; D remains ambiguous. Trimming took 8 bases from V and 6 from J, leaving 22 bases between them. The CDR3 is 15 residues long. The germline CDR1 and CDR2 sequences are SEHNR and FQNEAQ (reference sequence). The CDR3 DNA follows: TGTGCCAGCTCCAAGGCTCCTCCTCTCGGAAAGACCCAGTACTTC. Amino acid sequence: CASSKAPPLGKTQYF.

The V call is TRBV29-1, the J call TRBJ2-3; D call uncertain. CDR1 and CDR2 (germline): SQVTM, ANQGSEA. The germline V and J ends were trimmed by 6 bases and 2 bases, with 12 bases remaining between them. This CDR3 has 13 residues. The CDR3 here is CSVLSRSTDTQYF. The CDR3 nucleotides read TGCAGCGTACTCAGTAGGTCCACAGATACGCAGTATTTT.

This clonotype was detected only a few times. This sequence joins TRBV10-3 and TRBJ2-7; D perhaps matches TRBD2 (5 bases). This CDR3 has 13 residues. Germline V lookup: CDR1 ENHRY, CDR2 SYGVKD. V dropped 11 bases and J dropped 1 base, with 15 bases sitting between them. CDR3 nucleotides: TGTGCCGTCTCCCCGCGGAGGTCCTACGAGCAGTACTTC. Amino acids: CAVSPRRSYEQYF.

In its sample, this clonotype was seen a few times. V usage is TRBV20-1 and J usage is TRBJ1-1, with D possibly TRBD1 on 6 matching bases. With 3 bases removed from V and 6 bases from J, the gap between germline ends came to 14 bases. The germline CDR1 and CDR2 sequences are DFQATT and SNEGSKA (reference sequence). The CDR3 consists of 13 residues. CDR3 in amino acids: CSARTQGRPEAFF. The CDR3 nucleotides are TGCAGTGCTAGGACACAGGGTAGGCCTGAAGCTTTCTTT.

V is TRBV6-2 or TRBV6-3 and J is TRBJ2-5, with no clear D. The CDR3 runs 14 residues. V gave up 0 bases and J gave up 2 bases, with 7 bases separating them. Germline CDR1 is MNHEY and CDR2 is SVGEGT. CDR3 protein: CASSYSETQETQYF. As DNA, the CDR3 is TGTGCCAGCAGTTACTCGGAAACTCAAGAGACCCAGTACTTC.

A remark on this clonotype: Its ends do not fully match the called genes, so a read error is possible. This rearrangement joins TRBV20-1 to TRBJ2-3; possibly TRBD1 for D (5 bases). The germline V gene encodes CDR1 DFQATT and CDR2 SNEGSKA (reference sequence). CDR3 length: 14 amino acids. In DNA, the CDR3 is TGCAGTGCTAGTGATTCGGATAGCACAGGTACGCAGTATTTT. This translates into CSASDSDSTGTQYF.

This clonotype was picked up a small number of times. The genes are TRBV11-1 and TRBJ2-4; TRBD2 matches 14 bases. The J call is doubtful: the DNA matches TRBJ2-7 better. The CDR3 covers 14 residues. Germline-derived CDR1 and CDR2 are SGHAT and FQDESV (reference sequence). CDR3 DNA: TGTGCCAGCAGCACGACTAGCGGGAGGGTCGAGCAGTACTTC. This encodes CASSTTSGRVEQYF.

The chain is built from TRBV14 and TRBJ2-1; no definite D call. Germline V CDR1 and CDR2: SGHDN, FVKESK. This CDR3 has 13 residues. The ends were cut back, 7 bases at V and 4 bases at J, with 11 bases in the middle. The CDR3 reads CASNRGPYNEQFF. CDR3 nucleotides: TGTGCCAGCAATCGCGGCCCGTACAATGAGCAGTTCTTC.

The rearrangement uses TRBV20-1 and TRBJ2-7; either TRBD1 or TRBD2 may supply D (6 bases each). Trimming cost V 6 bases and J 0 bases, with 24 bases left between them. CDR1 and CDR2 (germline): DFQATT, SNEGSKA (reference sequence). The CDR3 totals 17 residues. CDR3 bases: TGCAGTGCCCAAACATACATAAGGGGGGTCTACTCCTACGAGCAGTACTTC. Residues: CSAQTYIRGVYSYEQYF.

The sample holds many counts of this clonotype. At one boundary the junction diverges from the germline segment, which might be a read error. V gene TRBV19 combines with J gene TRBJ1-5; the D gene is possibly TRBD1 (6 bases). Germline values: CDR1 LNHDA, CDR2 SQIVND (reference sequence). The CDR3 has 12 amino acids. The CDR3 reads CASSTGNQPQHF. DNA of the CDR3: TGTGCCAGCAGTACAGGGAACCAGCCCCAGCATTTT.

In this sample, this clonotype turned up a few times. The rearrangement uses TRBV12-3 or TRBV12-4 and TRBJ2-7; D not resolved. V was pared by 4 bases and J by 7 bases, with 14 bases between. The CDR3 runs to 13 residues. Here the CDR3 DNA reads TGTGCCAGCAGTTCCCCCATGAAGTATGAGCAGTACTTC. Protein: CASSSPMKYEQYF.

This chain joins TRBV7-2 and TRBJ1-2, with 8 nucleotides matching TRBD1. V dropped 4 bases and J dropped 5; count of bases not matched to a gene: 6. This CDR3 is 14 amino acids long. The V gene's germline CDR1 is SGHTA and CDR2 FQGNSA. In nucleotides, the CDR3 is TGTGCCAGCAGCTCCCGGGACAGGCGGTATGGCTACACCTTC. This codes for CASSSRDRRYGYTF.

This clonotype was seen more than once but under ten times. The chain joins TRBV20-1 to TRBJ1-6; D is unresolved. The germline V gene encodes CDR1 DFQATT and CDR2 SNEGSKA (reference sequence). Trimming took 1 base from V and 7 from J, leaving 14 bases between them. The CDR3 extends over 15 amino acids. The CDR3 loop reads CSARAGTRENSPLHF. As DNA, the CDR3 is TGCAGTGCTAGAGCAGGCACCCGGGAAAATTCACCCCTCCACTTT.

The V and J genes are TRBV20-1 and TRBJ1-6; 7 bases agree with TRBD1. The CDR3 extends over 17 amino acids. Germline V gene sequence: CDR1 DFQATT, CDR2 SNEGSKA (reference sequence). The CDR3 loop reads CSHKRRAGQTNNSPLHF. The CDR3 DNA sequence: TGCAGCCACAAAAGGAGGGCGGGACAGACAAATAATTCACCCCTCCACTTT.

This clonotype was seen only a few times. The V gene is TRBV2, the J gene TRBJ2-1, with D possibly TRBD2 on 7 matching bases. The CDR3 spans 17 residues. Per the germline V gene, CDR1 is SNHLY and CDR2 is FYNNEI. V was pared by 10 bases and J by 5 bases, with 27 bases between. The CDR3 reads CATRYGASRGADNEQFF. CDR3 bases: TGTGCCACCCGTTATGGGGCTAGTCGGGGGGCCGACAATGAGCAGTTCTTC.

This chain uses TRBV11-2 with TRBJ2-1; D remains unclear. V lost 5 bases and J lost 0, with 17 bases in between. The CDR3 sequence is 17 residues long. The germline V gene encodes CDR1 SGHAT and CDR2 FQNNGV. CDR3 sequence reads: CASSPLRGGSSYNEQFF. The CDR3 nucleotides read TGTGCCAGCAGCCCGCTTCGCGGCGGAAGCTCCTACAATGAGCAGTTCTTC.

This clonotype was seen more than once but under ten times. This chain uses TRBV3-1 with TRBJ1-1; 8 bases are shared with TRBD1. V dropped 4 bases and J dropped 5; count of bases not matched to a gene: 12. The germline V gene encodes CDR1 LGHDT and CDR2 YNNKEL (reference sequence). The CDR3 totals 16 residues. CDR3 amino acids: CASSLRTGRYGTEAFF. In nucleotides, the CDR3 is TGTGCCAGCAGCCTCCGGACAGGGAGATATGGAACTGAAGCTTTCTTT. Full variable domain (outside the CDR3, taken from reference TRBV3-1 and TRBJ1-1): DTAVSQTPKYLVTQMGNDKSIKCEQNLGHDTMYWYKQDSKKFLKIMFSYNNKELIINETVPNRFSPKSPDKAHLNLHINSLELGDSAVYFCASSLRTGRYGTEAFFGQGTRLTVV.

A few counts support this clonotype. V gene TRBV10-2 combines with J gene TRBJ2-7; D tentatively fits TRBD1 or TRBD2 (5 bases each). Trimming removed 0 bases from V and 1 base from J, with 13 bases in between. Germline CDR1 reads WSHSY; CDR2 reads SAAADI. The CDR3 has 16 amino acids. The CDR3 protein is CASSESGVYGSYEQYF. Here the CDR3 DNA reads TGCGCCAGCAGTGAGTCGGGGGTTTATGGGTCCTACGAGCAGTACTTC.

This chain uses TRBV10-3 with TRBJ2-7; tentative D call: TRBD1 (6 bases). The V end lost 3 bases, the J end lost 7 bases, and 13 bases lay between the germline ends. CDR3 length: 13 residues. The germline CDR1 and CDR2 sequences are ENHRY and SYGVKD. CDR3 amino acids: CAISESVGGEQYF. The CDR3 DNA follows: TGTGCCATCAGTGAATCGGTAGGGGGTGAGCAGTACTTC.

CDR3: CATRGGGYNEQFF. Written as DNA, the CDR3 is TGTGCCACTCGCGGGGGGGGTTACAATGAGCAGTTCTTC. V usage is TRBV6-5 and J usage is TRBJ2-1; 9 bases are a match to TRBD2. After removal of 10 bases from V and 4 bases from J, the junction contained 5 bases not matched to a gene. The CDR3 spans 13 residues. The germline V gene encodes CDR1 MNHEY and CDR2 SVGAGI.

This clonotype was observed a few times. The rearrangement uses TRBV6-1 and TRBJ1-6, with 11 bases lining up with TRBD1. The trim removed 5 bases at V and 8 bases at J, leaving 11 bases unmatched. The CDR3 runs to 17 residues. CDR1 and CDR2 (germline): MNHNS, SASEGT. CDR3 sequence: CASSLTATGQGDSPLHF. The DNA of the CDR3 is TGTGCCAGCAGTCTTACCGCTACGGGACAGGGGGATTCACCCCTCCACTTT.

The rearrangement joins TRBV24-1 to TRBJ2-5; a possible D gene is TRBD1 (6 bases). This CDR3 is 13 amino acids long. The ends were cut back, 3 bases at V and 11 bases at J, with 15 bases in the middle. CDR1 and CDR2 (germline): KGHDR, SFDVKD. CDR3 nucleotides: TGTGCCACCAGTGATGGGGGCGTGGATGAGCAGTACTTC. Translation gives CATSDGGVDEQYF.